This T cell receptor beta chain was identified during a study of T cells in Graves' hyperthyroidism and ophthalmopathy. This clonotype was counted many times. Researchers took RNA transcripts and amplified the TCR beta CDR3 regions from them. HTBI primers drove first-round RT-PCR of the TCR CDR3. Via MiXCR, TCRdb re-called the multiplex PCR reads, giving one row per CDR3 protein. The top ten hold approximately 15% of the sample, which has around 500,000 distinct CDR3 sequences, 12% to 15% seen once. The V gene's germline CDR1 is WSHSY and CDR2 SAAADI. Unmatched junction bases numbered 6, after V lost 2 bases and J lost 0 bases. CDR3 size: 17 residues.

Specimen: blood. The source of this sequence is a woman in her thirties or forties with Graves' hyperthyroidism. The chain recombines TRBV10-2 with TRBJ2-3, with 9 positions matching TRBD2. DNA for the CDR3: TGCGCCAGCAGTGAGCCGCGACTAGCGGAGAGCACAGATACGCAGTATTTT. Its translation: CASSEPRLAESTDTQYF.